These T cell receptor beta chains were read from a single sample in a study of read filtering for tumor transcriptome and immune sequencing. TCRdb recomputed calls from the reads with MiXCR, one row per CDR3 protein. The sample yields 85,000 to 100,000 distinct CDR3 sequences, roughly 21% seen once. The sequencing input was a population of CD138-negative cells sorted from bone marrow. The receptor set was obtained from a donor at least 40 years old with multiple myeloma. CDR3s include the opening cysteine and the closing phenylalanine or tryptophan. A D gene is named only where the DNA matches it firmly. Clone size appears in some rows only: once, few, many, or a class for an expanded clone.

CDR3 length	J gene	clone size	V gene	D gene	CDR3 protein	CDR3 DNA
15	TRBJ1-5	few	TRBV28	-	CASSFSGGINQPQHF	TGTGCCAGCAGTTTTTCGGGAGGGATCAATCAGCCCCAGCATTTT
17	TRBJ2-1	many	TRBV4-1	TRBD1	CASSQVIQGASYNEQFF	TGCGCCAGCAGCCAGGTCATCCAGGGGGCTTCCTACAATGAGCAGTTCTTC
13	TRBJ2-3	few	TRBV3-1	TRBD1	CASRTQGAGTQYF	TGTGCCAGCCGCACGCAGGGGGCAGGTACGCAGTATTTT
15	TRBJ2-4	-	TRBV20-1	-	CSASEQRLAKNIQYF	TGCAGTGCTAGCGAACAGCGACTAGCCAAAAACATTCAGTACTTC
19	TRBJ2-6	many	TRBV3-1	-	CASSHPPDRYSSGANVLTF	TGTGCCAGCAGCCACCCCCCGGACAGATATAGCTCTGGGGCCAACGTCCTGACTTTC
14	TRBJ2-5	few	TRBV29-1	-	CSVLTTGKEETQYF	TGCAGCGTCCTGACCACAGGGAAGGAAGAGACCCAGTACTTC
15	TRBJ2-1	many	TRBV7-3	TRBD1	CASSDTGTGGNEQFF	TGTGCCAGCAGTGATACCGGGACAGGAGGCAATGAGCAGTTCTTC
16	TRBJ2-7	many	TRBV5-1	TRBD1	CASREHSGTGTYEQYF	TGCGCCAGCAGGGAACACTCCGGGACAGGGACCTACGAGCAGTACTTC
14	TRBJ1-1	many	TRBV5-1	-	CASSLDRVDTEAFF	TGCGCCAGCAGCTTGGACAGGGTTGACACTGAAGCTTTCTTT
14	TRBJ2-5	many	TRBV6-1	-	CATRQELYQETQYF	TGTGCCACCCGACAGGAGCTGTACCAAGAGACCCAGTACTTC
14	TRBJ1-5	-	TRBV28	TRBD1	CASSPGGTGHPQHF	TGTGCCAGTAGTCCGGGTGGGACAGGGCATCCCCAGCATTTT
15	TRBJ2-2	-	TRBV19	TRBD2	CASSPLAGYSGELFF	TGTGCCAGTAGTCCTCTAGCGGGGTACTCCGGGGAGCTGTTTTTT
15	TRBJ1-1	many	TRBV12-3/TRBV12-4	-	CASSFGGDLNTEAFF	TGTGCCAGCAGTTTTGGGGGGGACCTGAACACTGAAGCTTTCTTT
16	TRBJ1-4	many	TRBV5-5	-	CASSQSLRETNEKLFF	TGTGCCAGCAGCCAATCTCTAAGGGAGACTAATGAAAAACTGTTTTTT
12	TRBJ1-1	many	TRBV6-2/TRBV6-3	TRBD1	CASKDRVTEAFF	TGTGCCAGCAAGGACAGGGTGACTGAAGCTTTCTTT
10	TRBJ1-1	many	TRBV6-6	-	CASSYTEAFF	TGTGCCAGCAGTTACACTGAAGCTTTCTTT
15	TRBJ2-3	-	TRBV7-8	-	CASSRDHANTDTQYF	TGTGCCAGCAGCCGGGACCACGCTAACACAGATACGCAGTATTTT
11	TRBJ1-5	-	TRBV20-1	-	CSAWDRGSQHF	TGCAGTGCGTGGGACCGTGGTTCCCAGCATTTT
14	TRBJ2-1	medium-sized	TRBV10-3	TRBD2	CATRLAGGSNEQFF	TGTGCCACACGGTTAGCGGGGGGTAGCAATGAGCAGTTCTTC
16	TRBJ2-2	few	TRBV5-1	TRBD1	CASSQLLDRDTGELFF	TGCGCCAGCAGCCAACTATTAGACAGGGACACCGGGGAGCTGTTTTTT